Sequencing of this T cell receptor beta chain was carried out in a study of cytomegalovirus exposure and HLA in healthy donors. Germline assignment: CDR1 SGDLS and CDR2 YYNGEE. V shed 0 bases and J 5 bases; nucleotides not matched to a gene: 4. The CDR3 extends over 15 amino acids. In the case of this clone: Antigen unknown.

With 60 Vbeta and 13 Jbeta primers, the PCR was carried out. Measured with immunoSEQ multiplex PCR; TCRdb has only the in-frame clones, and not every one. The sample carries 150,000 to 200,000 clones, approximately 65% recorded once. Study conclusions and caveats: Earlier findings revealed that most TCR beta V segments proved productive either about 87% or about 30% of the time.

The sequence came from a man aged 35 to 55 in good health and CMV-seronegative. The sample taken for sequencing was PBMCs. The genes are TRBV9 and TRBJ2-5; 10 nucleotides agree with TRBD1. The CDR3 DNA follows: TGTGCCAGCAGCGTAGGACAGGGGGCAGGGGAGACCCAGTACTTC. This codes for CASSVGQGAGETQYF.